The text below deals with one T cell receptor beta chain. Its antigen remains unidentified. These data come from a study of beta chain features in type 1 diabetes. General observations from the study: VDJ junctions from type 1 diabetes patients carried fewer insertions and larger deletions.

After removal of 4 bases from V and 6 bases from J, the junction contained 11 bases not matched to a gene. This CDR3 spans 15 amino acids. Germline CDR1 is SGHDT and CDR2 is YYEEEE. Expressed TCRB transcripts got sequenced, as all isolated RNA was reverse transcribed. Mean read depth for naive, central memory and regulatory T cell samples was approximately 3.57 million reads. Clones were read by immunoSEQ multiplex PCR, and TCRdb kept only the in-frame ones, dropping some. The sample includes a few hundred thousand clones, over 13% of them seen just once. This receptor was identified in a woman aged 18-29 years in good health. The chain employs TRBV5-6 and TRBJ2-7, with 9 bases aligning to TRBD1. Sequences were obtained from naive CD4+ T cells from blood. DNA of the CDR3: TGTGCCAGCAGCCCCACCGGGACAGGGCTTGGCGAGCAGTACTTC. Its translation: CASSPTGTGLGEQYF.